A single sample gave rise to the 20 T cell receptor beta chains below, sequenced in a study of spatial heterogeneity in lung cancer (dated by TCRdb to the late 2010s). The library came from 5' RACE. The reads were generated on a NextSeq 500. TCRdb trimmed the raw reads at Q25, called clones with MiXCR and kept productive beta chains. Rows are unified per CDR3 protein, each entry keeping the most common DNA and genes. Here the sample has more than 35,000 distinct CDR3 sequences; 5% to 6.5% occur a single time. The ten biggest clones cover 25% to 30% of the sample. The meaning of the sample's time point label: sample taken at primary tumor resection. The sample in question was PBMCs, obtained at surgery. The receptors were gathered from a female donor with early-stage non-small cell lung cancer.

A word on this clonotype: This may be a read error, as it is one base from a much larger clone. The chain uses TRBV5-4 and TRBJ1-1, with TRBD1 matching over 7 bases. Germline V gene data show CDR1 as SGHNT and CDR2 as YYREEE (reference sequence). The junction had 9 bases not matched to a gene; V was cut back by 4 bases and J by 3 bases. CDR3 length: 15 amino acids. CDR3 in amino acids: CASSLEGGRDTEAFF. The CDR3 nucleotides read TGTGCCAGCAGCCTGGAAGGGGGCCGAGACACTGAAGCTTTCTTT.

This clonotype was seen ten or more times. The CDR3 coding sequence is TGTGCCAGCAGCTTAGTGGGGGGCAGCCCTGAAGCTTTCTTT. It translates to CASSLVGGSPEAFF. The rearrangement uses TRBV7-2 and TRBJ1-1, with TRBD1 as a possible D gene (6 bases). Trimming removed 1 base from V and 6 bases from J, with 12 bases in between. CDR1 is SGHTA, CDR2 FQGNSA, per germline. There are 14 residues in the CDR3.

This clonotype was counted many times. The chain recombines TRBV7-9 with TRBJ2-6; D uncertain. Trimming pared 3 bases from V and 0 bases from J, leaving 6 bases between. This CDR3 has 15 residues. Germline CDR1 reads SEHNR; CDR2 reads FQNEAQ (reference sequence). CDR3 protein: CASSLGSSGANVLTF. The CDR3 nucleotides are TGTGCCAGCAGCTTGGGTTCCTCTGGGGCCAACGTCCTGACTTTC.

This clonotype was seen only a few times. This sequence joins TRBV3-1 and TRBJ2-3; D remains ambiguous. Germline V gives CDR1 LGHDT, CDR2 YNNKEL (reference sequence). This CDR3 comprises 15 residues. Trimming cost V 0 bases and J 4 bases, with 11 bases left between them. CDR3 amino acids: CASSQDGGHADTQYF. CDR3 bases: TGTGCCAGCAGCCAAGACGGCGGCCATGCAGATACGCAGTATTTT.

This clonotype has ten or more counts. The chain uses TRBV2 and TRBJ1-2, with 9 bases lining up with TRBD1. The CDR3 length is 14 residues. Germline loops: CDR1 SNHLY, CDR2 FYNNEI. V was pared by 5 bases and J by 7 bases, with 8 bases of the junction left unmatched. The CDR3 here is CASSTGQGTTGYTF. In nucleotides, the CDR3 is TGTGCCAGCAGTACAGGACAGGGGACTACTGGCTACACCTTC.

The rearrangement uses TRBV5-4 and TRBJ1-4; 7 bases are a match to TRBD1. This CDR3 region has 13 residues. The germline gives CDR1 SGHNT, CDR2 YYREEE (reference sequence). V was clipped by 7 bases and J by 3 bases; unmatched bases: 3. The CDR3 coding sequence is TGTGCCAGCGGCAGGGGGGCTAATGAAAAACTGTTTTTT. Residues: CASGRGANEKLFF.

This clonotype has a count of ten or more. V usage is TRBV7-9 and J usage is TRBJ1-6; no definite D call. The V end was cut by 3 bases, the J end by 7 bases, with 4 bases between. The CDR3 runs 12 residues. Germline CDR1 and CDR2: SEHNR and FQNEAQ (reference sequence). This CDR3 is CASSLGNSPLHF. In DNA form, the CDR3 reads TGTGCCAGCAGCTTGGGGAATTCACCCCTCCACTTT.

The CDR3 DNA reads TGTGCCAGCAGCTTCGGAGTGCGGAACACCGGGGAGCTGTTTTTT. As protein: CASSFGVRNTGELFF. J is TRBJ2-2 and V is TRBV5-4; D uncertain. The V gene's germline CDR1 is SGHNT and CDR2 YYREEE (reference sequence). The CDR3 runs to 15 residues. The V end lost 2 bases, the J end lost 1 base, and 9 bases lay between the germline ends.

In its sample, this clonotype was seen a few times. The chain joins TRBV6-5 to TRBJ2-3, with 10 nucleotides matching TRBD1. Germline V CDR1 and CDR2: MNHEY, SVGAGI. The V segment lost 8 bases and the J segment 5 bases; nucleotides outside the gene matches: 4. The CDR3 runs to 13 residues. CDR3 DNA: TGTGCCAGCGAGGGACAGGGGAAAGATACGCAGTATTTT. Protein sequence: CASEGQGKDTQYF.

This clonotype was picked up many times. J is TRBJ2-7 and V is TRBV20-1, with 9 nucleotides matching TRBD1. V trimming: 5 bases; J trimming: 5 bases; junction bases outside the gene matches: 7. Germline V gene sequence: CDR1 DFQATT, CDR2 SNEGSKA (reference sequence). There are 13 residues in the CDR3. The CDR3 loop reads CSAGQGSWDEQYF. CDR3 DNA sequence: TGCAGTGCTGGACAGGGGTCCTGGGACGAGCAGTACTTC.

The CDR3 spells CASSPGTHTGELFF. CDR3 sequence (DNA): TGTGCCAGCAGCCCAGGGACCCACACCGGGGAGCTGTTTTTT. The V gene is TRBV11-3, the J gene TRBJ2-2, with D perhaps given as TRBD1 or TRBD2 (5 bases each). This CDR3 has 14 residues. V was shortened by 5 bases and J by 3 bases, with 10 bases between the two germline ends. CDR1 and CDR2 from the germline V gene are SGHNT and YENEEA.

This clonotype has a count of ten or more. The J gene is TRBJ2-7, the V gene TRBV7-2; 9 bases agree with TRBD2. V was pared by 5 bases and J by 4 bases, with 9 bases of the junction left unmatched. Germline values: CDR1 SGHTA, CDR2 FQGNSA. CDR3 length: 15 residues. The CDR3 region is CASSQSGGRSYEQYF. CDR3 nucleotides: TGTGCCAGCAGCCAAAGCGGGGGGCGGTCTTACGAGCAGTACTTC.

Concerning this clonotype itself: A much larger clone differs from this one at a single base, so this may be a read error. No conserved phenylalanine or tryptophan is present at the end of the CDR3, so a read error is the likely explanation. The chain joins TRBV10-3 to TRBJ1-1; D ambiguous. Germline V gives CDR1 ENHRY, CDR2 SYGVKD. CDR3 length: 13 residues. Deletions cut 0 bases from V and 4 bases from J, with 6 bases between. The CDR3 region has the DNA TGTGCCATCAGTGAGTCGGCAGGCACTGAAGCTTTCTTG. Translation gives CAISESAGTEAFL.

The sample holds many counts of this clonotype. The chain has TRBV7-3 and TRBJ2-1; possibly TRBD2 for D (6 bases). Per the germline V gene, CDR1 is SGHTA and CDR2 is FQGTGA. This CDR3 region has 15 residues. Between the trimmed V and J ends, which lost 5 bases and 6 bases, there was a span of 17 bases. CDR3 loop: CASSRFGTQTNEQFF. The CDR3, as DNA: TGTGCCAGCAGCCGGTTCGGGACTCAAACCAATGAGCAGTTCTTC.

This chain connects TRBV20-1 to TRBJ2-1; 9 bases map to TRBD2. CDR1 DFQATT and CDR2 SNEGSKA come from the germline V gene (reference sequence). The CDR3 runs 16 residues. V shed 1 base, J shed 0 bases, and the junction held 4 bases outside the gene matches. CDR3 in DNA: TGCAGTGCTAGAGCAGGCGGGGGGGGCTCCTACAATGAGCAGTTCTTC. As protein: CSARAGGGGSYNEQFF.

This clonotype appeared many times. This sequence joins TRBV28 and TRBJ2-2; 7 bases are a match to TRBD1. The CDR3 is 15 residues long. Germline V gene data show CDR1 as MDHEN and CDR2 as SYDVKM. V shed 4 bases, J shed 6 bases, and the junction held 8 bases outside the gene matches. The DNA of the CDR3 is TGTGCCAGCAGTTCCCCGACAGGGATCGCCGGGGAGCTGTTTTTT. Residues: CASSSPTGIAGELFF.

In this sample, this clonotype turned up many times. V is TRBV15 and J is TRBJ2-2; the match to TRBD2 covers 7 bases. Germline lookup yields CDR1 LNHNV and CDR2 YYDKDF (reference sequence). The CDR3 is 15 amino acids. Trimming at V came to 6 bases and at J to 2 bases, leaving 6 bases not matched to a gene. The CDR3 loop is CATRAGLTNTGELFF. The CDR3 DNA is TGTGCCACCAGAGCGGGACTAACCAACACCGGGGAGCTGTTTTTT.

This chain uses TRBV12-3 or TRBV12-4 with TRBJ2-3, with TRBD2 identical over 8 bases. The CDR3 sequence is 17 residues long. The J segment lost 2 bases and the V segment lost 2 bases, leaving 9 bases of the junction unmatched. In DNA, the CDR3 is TGTGCCAGCAGTTTAAGGGCGGGGGGAGTCACCACAGATACGCAGTATTTT. Translating it yields CASSLRAGGVTTDTQYF.

There are a few counts of this clonotype. CDR3 DNA: TGTGCCAGCAGCCTAGGACTAGCGGGCAATCTGCACAATGAGCAGTTCTTC. Residues: CASSLGLAGNLHNEQFF. The rearrangement uses TRBV3-1 and TRBJ2-1, with TRBD2 identical over 11 bases. The germline V gene encodes CDR1 LGHDT and CDR2 YNNKEL (reference sequence). The ends lost 4 bases at V and 5 bases at J; junction bases unmatched: 10. The CDR3 extends over 17 amino acids.

In the case of this clonotype: Sequence at one end of the junction differs from germline and may be a read error. The chain has TRBV2 and TRBJ2-6; TRBD1 matches 7 bases. The CDR3 contains 16 residues. Per germline, CDR1 SNHLY and CDR2 FYNNEI. The DNA for the CDR3 is TGTGCCAGCCGGGACAGCCGATTCTCTGGGGCCAGCGTCCTGACTTTC. Its translation is CASRDSRFSGASVLTF.